The 31 T cell receptor beta chains below all came from one sample that was sequenced in a study of HIV-infected children after antiretroviral therapy interruption. Sample treatment: PENTA 11 planned treatment interruption arm or continuous ART arm. Unique molecular identifiers were included in an RNA-based 3' RACE TCR library. TCRdb used MiXCR to reprocess the 3' RACE reads, holding one entry per CDR3 protein. Of about 89,000 distinct CDR3 sequences in the sample, less than 7% were seen once. Here the sequenced sample was CD45RA+ CD4+ T cells from PBMCs, pooled from several time points, taken from a donor given antiretroviral therapy, either interrupted or continuous. This sample's subset: naive CD4+ CD45RA+ CD45RO- T cells. The source of these receptors is a pool of human donors with HIV.

In its sample, this clonotype was seen a few times. This chain connects TRBV12-3 or TRBV12-4 to TRBJ1-4; D uncertain. Trimming removed 6 bases from V and 6 bases from J, with 8 bases in between. This CDR3 spans 12 amino acids. In DNA form, the CDR3 reads TGTGCCAGCAGCCTCGGCCATGAAAAACTGTTTTTT. Translated, it gives CASSLGHEKLFF.

This chain joins TRBV15 and TRBJ2-7, with D tentatively TRBD2 (5 bases). The CDR3 runs to 12 residues. The germline V gene has CDR1 LNHNV and CDR2 YYDKDF (reference sequence). With 8 bases removed from V and 0 bases from J, the gap between germline ends came to 8 bases. This chain's CDR3 is CATEGSSYEQYF. In DNA form, the CDR3 reads TGTGCCACCGAGGGAAGCTCCTACGAGCAGTACTTC.

This clonotype was detected a few times. This chain joins TRBV19 and TRBJ1-3; D remains ambiguous. With 4 bases removed from V and 0 bases from J, the gap between germline ends came to 10 bases. Germline CDR1 LNHDA, CDR2 SQIVND (reference sequence). The CDR3 spans 15 residues. The CDR3 sequence: CASSTYIGSGNTIYF. DNA of the CDR3: TGTGCCAGTAGTACCTACATTGGCTCTGGAAACACCATATATTTT.

The chain recombines TRBV2 with TRBJ2-3; possible D gene TRBD2, 5 bases. Germline CDR1 SNHLY, CDR2 FYNNEI. Trimming took off 3 bases at V and 2 bases at J, with 12 bases between the two ends. This CDR3 is 15 amino acids long. The CDR3: CASSDPGFLTDTQYF. The CDR3 nucleotides read TGTGCCAGCAGTGACCCGGGATTTCTCACAGATACGCAGTATTTT.

This chain joins TRBV29-1 and TRBJ2-7, with D possibly matching TRBD1 (6 bases). Germline CDR1 is SQVTM and CDR2 is ANQGSEA. V was shortened by 4 bases and J by 3 bases, with 13 bases between the two germline ends. The length of the CDR3 is 13 residues. The CDR3 reads CSVGNLRGYEQYF. The CDR3 DNA follows: TGCAGCGTTGGAAACCTCAGGGGCTACGAGCAGTACTTC.

CDR3 sequence reads: CASNRGGNQPQHF. CDR3 DNA sequence: TGTGCCAGCAACAGGGGAGGAAATCAGCCCCAGCATTTT. V and J are TRBV5-6 and TRBJ1-5, with TRBD1 matching 7 bases. Germline assignment: CDR1 SGHDT and CDR2 YYEEEE. The CDR3 totals 13 residues. With 6 bases clipped from V and 4 bases from J, the junction kept 4 bases outside the gene matches.

There are many counts of this clonotype. The rearrangement uses TRBV3-1 and TRBJ1-3; D not resolved. This CDR3 has 14 amino acids. V lost 6 bases and J lost 0, with 9 bases in between. In germline, CDR1 is LGHDT, CDR2 YNNKEL (reference sequence). DNA of the CDR3: TGTGCCAGCAGGGCGGCTAGCTCTGGAAACACCATATATTTT. Translation: CASRAASSGNTIYF.

This clonotype was seen at least ten times. The chain joins TRBV2 to TRBJ2-4, with a possible D match to TRBD2 (6 bases). Deletions cut 6 bases from V and 0 bases from J, with 21 bases between. This CDR3 region has 18 residues. The germline gives CDR1 SNHLY, CDR2 FYNNEI. The CDR3, as DNA: TGTGCCAGCAGAGAGGTGGGAGGACTTGGACTAGCCAAAAACATTCAGTACTTC. Translation gives CASREVGGLGLAKNIQYF.

At least ten counts were recorded for this clonotype. Germline and junction disagree at one end, which may indicate a read error. The chain employs TRBV30 and TRBJ2-6; a possible D gene is TRBD2 (7 bases). This CDR3 is 14 amino acids long. Germline CDR1 and CDR2: GTSNPN and SVGIG (reference sequence). In DNA form, the CDR3 reads TGCGCCGGGGGGCAGGAATCTGGGGCCAACGTCCTGACTTTC. It translates to CAGGQESGANVLTF. The variable domain in full, completed from reference TRBV30 and TRBJ2-6, reads SQTIHQWPATLVQPVGSPLSLECTVEGTSNPNLYWYRQAAGRGLQLLFYSVGIGQISSEVPQNLSASRPQDRQFILSSKKLLLSDSGFYLCAGGQESGANVLTFGAGSRLTVL.

This clonotype occurred many times. This chain connects TRBV12-3 or TRBV12-4 to TRBJ2-2; 7 nucleotides match TRBD2. The CDR3 consists of 14 residues. V dropped 6 bases and J dropped 3; count of bases not matched to a gene: 4. CDR3 sequence reads: CASSSGGYTGELFF. The CDR3 DNA follows: TGTGCCAGCAGCTCGGGGGGATACACCGGGGAGCTGTTTTTT.

This clonotype was observed many times. The genes are TRBV24-1 and TRBJ1-5; perhaps TRBD1 as D (5 bases). The CDR3 length is 14 residues. CDR1 and CDR2 (germline): KGHDR, SFDVKD. V gave up 7 bases and J gave up 1 base, with 10 bases separating them. CDR3 loop: CATRAPGSNQPQHF. The CDR3 DNA reads as TGTGCCACCAGGGCACCAGGGAGCAATCAGCCCCAGCATTTT.

This clonotype was seen ten or more times. V usage is TRBV3-1 and J usage is TRBJ1-5; D perhaps matches TRBD1 (6 bases). Looked up from germline, CDR1 is LGHDT and CDR2 is YNNKEL (reference sequence). The CDR3 has 18 amino acids. V shed 1 base and J shed 7 bases, with 23 bases lying between them. This CDR3 reads CASSQGWGGGDKKQPQHF. CDR3 bases: TGTGCCAGCAGCCAAGGATGGGGAGGGGGTGATAAGAAACAGCCCCAGCATTTT.

This clonotype was detected many times. The chain joins TRBV18 to TRBJ1-1; D unclear. CDR1 and CDR2 from the germline V gene are KGHSH and LQKENI. Between the trimmed V and J ends, which lost 2 bases and 4 bases, there was a span of 11 bases. The CDR3 totals 14 residues. The CDR3 reads CASSPGRRVTEAFF. The CDR3 DNA reads as TGTGCCAGCTCACCAGGGCGGAGGGTCACTGAAGCTTTCTTT. The full variable domain, rest sourced from reference TRBV18 and TRBJ1-1, is NAGVMQNPRHLVRRRGQEARLRCSPMKGHSHVYWYRQLPEEGLKFMVYLQKENIIDESGMPKERFSAEFPKEGPSILRIQQVVRGDSAAYFCASSPGRRVTEAFFGQGTRLTVV.

In this sample, this clonotype turned up many times. The chain carries TRBV5-1 and TRBJ2-7; the D is unclear. The V gene lost 4 bases and the J gene lost 7 bases, with 9 bases spanning the gap. The CDR3 has 11 residues. Looked up from germline, CDR1 is SGHRS and CDR2 is YFSETQ. CDR3 in amino acids: CASSNLGEQYF. The CDR3 DNA follows: TGCGCCAGCAGCAACCTAGGGGAGCAGTACTTC. Combining the CDR3 with reference TRBV5-1 and TRBJ2-7 gives the whole variable domain KAGVTQTPRYLIKTRGQQVTLSCSPISGHRSVSWYQQTPGQGLQFLFEYFSETQRNKGNFPGRFSGRQFSNSRSEMNVSTLELGDSALYLCASSNLGEQYFGPGTRLTVT.

The gene calls are TRBV7-9 and TRBJ2-3; no reliable D call. Germline V gene sequence: CDR1 SEHNR, CDR2 FQNEAQ (reference sequence). The ends were cut back, 4 bases at V and 2 bases at J, with 13 bases in the middle. The CDR3 runs 15 residues. DNA for the CDR3: TGTGCCAGCAGCTCTTACAGATACCACACAGATACGCAGTATTTT. Its translation is CASSSYRYHTDTQYF.

This clonotype was recorded many times. The chain combines TRBV28 with TRBJ1-2; the D gene is possibly TRBD1 (6 bases). V lost 4 bases to trimming and J lost 7 bases, with 16 bases between them. Germline CDR1 MDHEN, CDR2 SYDVKM. This CDR3 region has 14 residues. CDR3: CASSWGARPAGYTF. The CDR3 nucleotides are TGTGCCAGCAGTTGGGGGGCGCGGCCGGCTGGCTACACCTTC.

This clonotype was seen many times. V and J are TRBV12-3 or TRBV12-4 and TRBJ1-5; unclear D gene. Trimming took off 2 bases at V and 4 bases at J, with 6 bases between the two ends. CDR3 length: 13 amino acids. CDR3 loop: CASSLQRNQPQHF. The CDR3 DNA follows: TGTGCCAGCAGTTTACAGCGGAATCAGCCCCAGCATTTT.

This clonotype was found a few times. This rearrangement joins TRBV9 to TRBJ1-2, with a weak D call TRBD1 (6 bases). Per the germline V gene, CDR1 is SGDLS and CDR2 is YYNGEE. The CDR3 is made up of 16 amino acids. Trimming removed 2 bases at V and 1 base at J, with 15 bases between. CDR3 amino acids: CASSVGGGASNYGYTF. Here the CDR3 DNA reads TGTGCCAGCAGCGTGGGGGGGGGCGCGAGTAACTATGGCTACACCTTC.

The V call is TRBV10-2, the J call TRBJ2-7; TRBD2 aligns across 9 bases. The CDR3 contains 14 residues. V gave up 6 bases and J gave up 2 bases; unmatched junction bases: 5. From germline, CDR1 is WSHSY and CDR2 SAAADI. The CDR3 region has the DNA TGCGCCAGCAGCCTAGCGGGGCCCGCCTACGAGCAGTACTTC. Translation gives CASSLAGPAYEQYF.

This chain connects TRBV4-1 to TRBJ1-1, with TRBD1 matching 7 bases. V lost 0 bases to trimming and J lost 2 bases; unmatched junction nucleotides: 6. CDR1 and CDR2 (germline): MGHRA, YSYEKL. This CDR3 contains 16 residues. This chain's CDR3 is CASSQERTGDNTEAFF. The CDR3 bases are TGCGCCAGCAGCCAAGAAAGGACAGGCGATAACACTGAAGCTTTCTTT.

There are a few counts of this clonotype. The chain joins TRBV20-1 to TRBJ2-4; 7 bases are a match to TRBD1. V trimming: 2 bases; J trimming: 3 bases; junction bases outside the gene matches: 22. The CDR3 totals 20 residues. The germline CDR1 and CDR2 sequences are DFQATT and SNEGSKA (reference sequence). CDR3 coding DNA: TGCAGTGCTAGACGGACGGGCCAGGACAGGTGGGCGAGTGGCAAAAACATTCAGTACTTC. Translation gives CSARRTGQDRWASGKNIQYF.

This clonotype has at least ten counts. The V gene is TRBV6-6, the J gene TRBJ2-1; no firm D call. V was trimmed by 6 bases and J by 0 bases, leaving 24 bases between them. CDR3 length equals 19 residues. Looked up from germline, CDR1 is MNHNY and CDR2 is SVGAGI (reference sequence). The CDR3 sequence is CASRRTAWGTRDSYNEQFF. CDR3 bases: TGTGCCAGCAGACGCACAGCATGGGGAACGCGCGACTCCTACAATGAGCAGTTCTTC.

Ten or more counts support this clonotype. The J gene is TRBJ2-1, the V gene TRBV19; 10 bases fit TRBD2. Germline V CDR1 and CDR2: LNHDA, SQIVND (reference sequence). This CDR3 has 11 amino acids. Germline trimming cut 7 bases from V and 16 bases from J; bases unmatched to any gene: 7. CDR3: CASTSAGGQFF. In nucleotides, the CDR3 is TGTGCCAGTACTTCAGCGGGGGGGCAATTCTTC.

The V call is TRBV27, the J call TRBJ2-6; D is unclear. V was pared by 4 bases and J by 2 bases, with 6 bases between. CDR3 length equals 14 residues. Germline assignment: CDR1 MNHEY and CDR2 SMNVEV (reference sequence). The CDR3 nucleotides are TGTGCCAGCAGTTCGCTACCTGGGGCCAACGTCCTGACTTTC. It is translated as CASSSLPGANVLTF.

This clonotype was recorded at least ten times. The chain recombines TRBV4-2 with TRBJ2-1; D might be TRBD1 or TRBD2, each matching 5 bases. The CDR3 is made up of 13 amino acids. V dropped 6 bases and J dropped 7 bases, with 13 bases sitting between them. The germline gives CDR1 LGHNA, CDR2 YNFKEQ. CDR3 nucleotides: TGTGCCAGCAGAGGGACCGACGCAAATGAGCAGTTCTTC. Amino acid sequence: CASRGTDANEQFF.

The chain couples TRBV5-1 to TRBJ2-6; TRBD1 might be the D (5 bases). V shed 4 bases and J shed 4 bases, with 12 bases lying between them. Germline loops: CDR1 SGHRS, CDR2 YFSETQ. This CDR3 contains 15 residues. The CDR3 reads CASSLSAGGANVLTF. The CDR3 nucleotides read TGCGCCAGCAGCCTATCTGCAGGGGGGGCCAACGTCCTGACTTTC.

This clonotype was counted at least ten times. V and J are TRBV29-1 and TRBJ2-5; D uncertain. Germline-derived CDR1 and CDR2 are SQVTM and ANQGSEA. The ends were cut back, 6 bases at V and 2 bases at J, with 4 bases in the middle. The CDR3 covers 10 residues. CDR3 DNA: TGCAGCGTAGGACAAGAGACCCAGTACTTC. Protein sequence: CSVGQETQYF.

This clonotype was seen many times. V and J are TRBV6-1 and TRBJ1-2; 10 bases agree with TRBD1. Germline CDR1 is MNHNS and CDR2 is SASEGT. This CDR3 contains 16 residues. Trimming cost V 1 base and J 3 bases; bases outside gene matches: 5. The CDR3 DNA reads as TGTGCCAGCAGTGAAGGACAGGGGGCTTTCGACTATGGCTACACCTTC. The encoded protein is CASSEGQGAFDYGYTF.

The V gene is TRBV19, the J gene TRBJ2-6, with 7 bases matching TRBD1. There are 16 residues in the CDR3. After removal of 7 bases from V and 1 base from J, the junction contained 7 bases not matched to a gene. CDR1 is LNHDA and CDR2 is SQIVND in the germline V gene (reference sequence). CDR3 DNA: TGTGCCAGTACCATGGAGACAGGGTCTGGGGCCAACGTCCTGACTTTC. This translates into CASTMETGSGANVLTF. The variable domain in full, completed from reference TRBV19 and TRBJ2-6, reads DGGITQSPKYLFRKEGQNVTLSCEQNLNHDAMYWYRQDPGQGLRLIYYSQIVNDFQKGDIAEGYSVSREKKESFPLTVTSAQKNPTAFYLCASTMETGSGANVLTFGAGSRLTVL.

This clonotype showed up many times. J is TRBJ2-4 and V is TRBV3-1; D might be TRBD1 or TRBD2, each matching 8 bases. Per the germline V gene, CDR1 is LGHDT and CDR2 is YNNKEL (reference sequence). CDR3 length: 20 amino acids. V shed 3 bases and J shed 0 bases, with 24 bases lying between them. Here the CDR3 reads CASSQWGQAAGGLAKNIQYF. For the CDR3, the DNA is TGTGCCAGCAGCCAGTGGGGACAGGCTGCGGGGGGATTAGCCAAAAACATTCAGTACTTC.

This clonotype was observed a few times. This chain joins TRBV5-1 and TRBJ1-2; TRBD1 matches 9 bases. Trimming at V came to 7 bases and at J to 5 bases, leaving 15 bases not matched to a gene. This CDR3 spans 16 amino acids. Germline V lookup: CDR1 SGHRS, CDR2 YFSETQ. The CDR3 sequence is CASRSGRDRVGYGYTF. DNA for the CDR3: TGCGCCAGCCGATCTGGCCGGGACAGGGTAGGGTATGGCTACACCTTC.